This T cell receptor beta chain was found in a study of PD-1 blockade in classical Hodgkin lymphoma. The time point: newly diagnosed, previously untreated cHL patient sample. CDR3 length: 13 amino acids. Germline V gene lookup returns CDR1 SGHNT and CDR2 YYREEE (reference sequence). V was trimmed by 2 bases and J by 7 bases, leaving 12 bases between them. Sequenced by immunoSEQ multiplex PCR; TCRdb stores in-frame clones only, minus some. The table lists roughly 70,000 clones, about 93% of them singletons. The sequence came from a human donor with classical Hodgkin lymphoma. Material: peripheral blood mononuclear cells (PBMCs). The genes are TRBV5-4 and TRBJ1-2; D perhaps matches TRBD1 (5 bases). Here the CDR3 reads CASSFDSLGGYTF. The CDR3 DNA follows: TGTGCCAGCAGCTTTGACAGTTTAGGTGGCTACACCTTC. The full variable domain, its missing parts supplied by reference TRBV5-4 and TRBJ1-2, is ETGVTQSPTHLIKTRGQQVTLRCSSQSGHNTVSWYQQALGQGPQFIFQYYREEENGRGNFPPRFSGLQFPNYSSELNVNALELDDSALYLCASSFDSLGGYTFGSGTRLTVV.